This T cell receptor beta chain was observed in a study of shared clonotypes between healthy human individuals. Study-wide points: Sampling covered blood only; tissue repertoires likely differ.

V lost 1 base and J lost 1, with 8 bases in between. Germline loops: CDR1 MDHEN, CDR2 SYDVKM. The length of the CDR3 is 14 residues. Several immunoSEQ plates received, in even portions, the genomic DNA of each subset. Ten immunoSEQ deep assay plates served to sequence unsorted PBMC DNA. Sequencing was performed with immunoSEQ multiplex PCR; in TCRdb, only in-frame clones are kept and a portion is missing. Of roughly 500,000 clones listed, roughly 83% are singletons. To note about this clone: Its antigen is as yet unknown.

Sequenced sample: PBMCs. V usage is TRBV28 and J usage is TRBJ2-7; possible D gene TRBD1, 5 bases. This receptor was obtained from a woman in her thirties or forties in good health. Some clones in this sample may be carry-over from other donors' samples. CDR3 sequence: CASSLSGNSYEQYF. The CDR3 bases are TGTGCCAGCAGTTTATCAGGGAATTCCTACGAGCAGTACTTC. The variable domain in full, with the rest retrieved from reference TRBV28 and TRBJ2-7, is DVKVTQSSRYLVKRTGEKVFLECVQDMDHENMFWYRQDPGLGLRLIYFSYDVKMKEKGDIPEGYSVSREKKERFSLILESASTNQTSMYLCASSLSGNSYEQYFGPGTRLTVT.